The 23 T cell receptor beta chains presented below share a single source sample, sequenced in a study of T cell changes during pregnancy in multiple sclerosis. Sequenced by immunoSEQ multiplex PCR; TCRdb stores in-frame clones only, minus some. The repertoire holds approximately 61,000 clones, with 90% as singletons. Sequences were derived from peripheral blood, sampled in the first trimester of pregnancy. The source of these receptors is a female donor in good health, enrolled as a control in a pregnancy study.

This clone was counted a single time. The V and J genes are TRBV6-5 and TRBJ2-2, with a weak D call TRBD2 (5 bases). The CDR3 totals 14 residues. Germline assignment: CDR1 MNHEY and CDR2 SVGAGI. V lost 6 bases to trimming and J lost 6 bases, with 14 bases between them. The CDR3 region has the DNA TGTGCCAGCAGGCTACTCGGGAAGGCCGGGGAGCTGTTTTTT. The encoded protein is CASRLLGKAGELFF.

This clone has a single count. CDR3 bases: TGTGCCAGCAGCCTACTAGCGGGAGGAAGGTACAATGAGCAGTTCTTC. Its translation: CASSLLAGGRYNEQFF. V gene TRBV11-3 combines with J gene TRBJ2-1, with TRBD2 identical over 12 bases. Per the germline V gene, CDR1 is SGHNT and CDR2 is YENEEA. The CDR3 extends over 16 amino acids. V shed 5 bases and J 4 bases; nucleotides not matched to a gene: 6.

The chain couples TRBV12-1 to TRBJ2-7; the table's D call, TRBD2, has no DNA check behind it. TRBV12-1 is recorded as a pseudogene. CDR3 length equals 16 residues. CDR3 region: CASSASGAGENYEQYF. The CDR3 nucleotides are TGTGCCAGCAGCGCTAGTGGGGCGGGGGAGAACTACGAGCAGTACTTC.

The chain has TRBV11-2 and TRBJ2-7; TRBD1 agrees at 7 bases. CDR3 length: 15 amino acids. The V and J ends lost 1 base and 4 bases, in that order; junction bases with no gene match: 7. Germline CDR1 reads SGHAT; CDR2 reads FQNNGV. The DNA for the CDR3 is TGTGCCAGCAGCTTAGCAGCCAGGGGGAAGTACGAGCAGTACTTC. It yields the protein CASSLAARGKYEQYF.

The chain links TRBV11-2 to TRBJ1-1, with no clear D. Trimming cost V 8 bases and J 7 bases, with 17 bases left between them. Germline CDR1 and CDR2: SGHAT and FQNNGV. CDR3 size: 13 residues. CDR3 sequence reads: CASAPGLLVEAFF. The CDR3 DNA follows: TGTGCCAGCGCCCCGGGGTTGTTGGTTGAAGCTTTCTTT. The full variable domain, with the rest looked up from reference TRBV11-2 and TRBJ1-1, is EAGVAQSPRYKIIEKRQSVAFWCNPISGHATLYWYQQILGQGPKLLIQFQNNGVVDDSQLPKDRFSAERLKGVDSTLKIQPAKLEDSAVYLCASAPGLLVEAFFGQGTRLTVV.

The chain recombines TRBV4-2 with TRBJ1-4; D might be TRBD1 (6 bases). In germline, CDR1 is LGHNA, CDR2 YNFKEQ. Trimming pared 5 bases from V and 4 bases from J, leaving 20 bases between. The CDR3 covers 17 residues. CDR3 DNA: TGTGCCAGCAGCTCCTCGTTAACAGGGACGGATAATGAAAAACTGTTTTTT. As protein: CASSSSLTGTDNEKLFF.

This chain joins TRBV27 and TRBJ2-7; D perhaps matches TRBD1 (5 bases). CDR3 length: 13 amino acids. Trimming cost V 3 bases and J 0 bases, with 6 bases left between them. Germline CDR1 is MNHEY and CDR2 is SMNVEV (reference sequence). CDR3 in amino acids: CASSLGPSYEQYF. For the CDR3, the DNA is TGTGCCAGCAGTTTGGGGCCCTCCTACGAGCAGTACTTC.

The chain combines TRBV25-1 with TRBJ1-5; possible D gene TRBD1, 6 bases. The V end lost 3 bases, the J end lost 6 bases, and 9 bases lay between the germline ends. Germline values: CDR1 MGHDK, CDR2 SYGVNS. The CDR3 sequence is 13 residues long. The CDR3 region is CASSEGGRQPQHF. Written as DNA, the CDR3 is TGTGCCAGCAGTGAGGGGGGGCGTCAGCCCCAGCATTTT.

The rearrangement links TRBV4-1 to TRBJ1-3; 8 bases line up with TRBD1. Germline CDR1 MGHRA, CDR2 YSYEKL. V shed 0 bases and J 2 bases; nucleotides not matched to a gene: 12. This CDR3 comprises 19 residues. CDR3 sequence (DNA): TGCGCCAGCAGCCAAGAAACGAGACAGGGGATTAATACTGGAAACACCATATATTTT. Translation gives CASSQETRQGINTGNTIYF.

The rearrangement links TRBV19 to TRBJ2-1; 10 positions agree with TRBD1. J lost 6 bases, V lost 5 bases, and 7 bases had no gene match. The germline gives CDR1 LNHDA, CDR2 SQIVND (reference sequence). This CDR3 region has 15 residues. The chain's CDR3 is CASSHRQGAPNEQFF. The CDR3 DNA sequence: TGTGCCAGTAGTCATCGACAGGGGGCGCCCAATGAGCAGTTCTTC.

The V gene is TRBV19, the J gene TRBJ2-7, with D hard to call. CDR3 length equals 13 residues. Trimming cost V 1 base and J 6 bases, with 10 bases left between them. The germline CDR1 and CDR2 sequences are LNHDA and SQIVND (reference sequence). The CDR3 is CASSIAPRSEQYF. The CDR3 bases are TGTGCCAGTAGTATAGCCCCGAGGAGCGAGCAGTACTTC.

This chain links TRBV29-1 with TRBJ2-5; 8 bases map to TRBD1. The CDR3 totals 14 residues. Germline lookup yields CDR1 SQVTM and CDR2 ANQGSEA. Germline trimming cut 4 bases from V and 1 base from J; bases unmatched to any gene: 5. The CDR3 region is CSVGGTGGQETQYF. CDR3 sequence (DNA): TGCAGCGTTGGCGGAACAGGGGGCCAAGAGACCCAGTACTTC.

The rearrangement links TRBV5-1 to TRBJ2-7, with D perhaps TRBD1 (5 bases). Germline CDR1 reads SGHRS; CDR2 reads YFSETQ. V gave up 4 bases and J gave up 1 base, with 9 bases separating them. The CDR3 is made up of 13 amino acids. The CDR3 spells CASSAPGSYEQYF. CDR3 DNA: TGCGCCAGCAGCGCCCCAGGGTCCTACGAGCAGTACTTC.

The rearrangement joins TRBV6-6 to TRBJ2-3; the match to TRBD2 covers 7 bases. Germline CDR1 and CDR2: MNHNY and SVGAGI (reference sequence). The J segment lost 11 bases and the V segment lost 0 bases, leaving 5 bases of the junction unmatched. This CDR3 region has 13 residues. The CDR3 DNA follows: TGTGCCAGCAGTTACTCGGCTGGGGAGGGGCAGTATTTT. It yields the protein CASSYSAGEGQYF.

The V call is TRBV10-3, the J call TRBJ1-2; D might be TRBD1 (6 bases). The germline V gene has CDR1 ENHRY and CDR2 SYGVKD. Trimming pared 2 bases from V and 0 bases from J, leaving 19 bases between. CDR3 length: 18 amino acids. CDR3 protein: CAISEPRDTRRANYGYTF. The CDR3 coding sequence is TGTGCCATCAGTGAGCCCCGGGACACCCGGCGGGCTAACTATGGCTACACCTTC.

The rearrangement links TRBV4-3 to TRBJ1-1; D ambiguous. The germline CDR1 and CDR2 sequences are LGHNA and YSLEER. CDR3 length equals 16 residues. The V gene lost 0 bases and the J gene lost 1 base, with 12 bases spanning the gap. The CDR3 nucleotides read TGCGCCAGCAGCCAAGACCCGGGAAGGACGAACACTGAAGCTTTCTTT. Protein: CASSQDPGRTNTEAFF.

This chain joins TRBV6-4 and TRBJ2-2; weak D call: TRBD1 (6 bases). This CDR3 region has 13 residues. In germline, CDR1 is MRHNA, CDR2 SNTAGT. Trimming pared 9 bases from V and 4 bases from J, leaving 12 bases between. CDR3 nucleotides: TGTGCCAGTGGGACAACCTCCACCGGGGAGCTGTTTTTT. It is translated as CASGTTSTGELFF.

This chain links TRBV6-4 with TRBJ2-3; no definite D call. In germline, CDR1 is MRHNA, CDR2 SNTAGT. V lost 0 bases to trimming and J lost 5 bases, with 12 bases between them. The CDR3 has 15 residues. In nucleotides, the CDR3 is TGTGCCAGCAGTGACTCTGGGCGATTGGGAGATACGCAGTATTTT. This codes for CASSDSGRLGDTQYF.

V and J are TRBV7-3 and TRBJ1-2; 10 nucleotides agree with TRBD1. This CDR3 is built from 17 residues. The germline CDR1 and CDR2 sequences are SGHTA and FQGTGA. With 4 bases clipped from V and 5 bases from J, the junction kept 13 bases outside the gene matches. The CDR3: CASSSPGQGPEMYGYTF. The CDR3 nucleotides are TGTGCCAGCAGCTCGCCGGGACAGGGGCCTGAGATGTATGGCTACACCTTC.

This clone was picked up one time. This chain joins TRBV7-2 and TRBJ2-1, with 9 positions matching TRBD1. V shed 5 bases and J 3 bases; nucleotides not matched to a gene: 5. This CDR3 has 15 residues. The germline V gene has CDR1 SGHTA and CDR2 FQGNSA. This CDR3 reads CASSTRDRVYNEQFF. CDR3 nucleotide sequence: TGTGCCAGCAGCACCCGGGACAGGGTCTACAATGAGCAGTTCTTC.

V usage is TRBV27 and J usage is TRBJ2-2; TRBD2 matches at 9 bases. V trimming: 1 base; J trimming: 7 bases; junction bases outside the gene matches: 19. Germline lookup yields CDR1 MNHEY and CDR2 SMNVEV (reference sequence). CDR3 size: 20 residues. The CDR3 bases are TGTGCCAGCAGTTTATTTGGGGCAGGGGCGGGAGGGCCCATTGGCGGGGAGCTGTTTTTT. Translated, it gives CASSLFGAGAGGPIGGELFF.

The chain uses TRBV7-9 and TRBJ1-2; the D gene is possibly TRBD1 (5 bases). Trimming took off 5 bases at V and 6 bases at J, with 10 bases between the two ends. Germline V gene sequence: CDR1 SEHNR, CDR2 FQNEAQ (reference sequence). The CDR3 spans 12 residues. The DNA for the CDR3 is TGTGCCAGCAGCCCCCGGGGGGATGGCTACACCTTC. Translation: CASSPRGDGYTF.

The chain joins TRBV18 to TRBJ2-7, with D possibly matching TRBD1 (7 bases). Per germline, CDR1 KGHSH and CDR2 LQKENI. Between the trimmed V and J ends, which lost 1 base and 5 bases, there was a span of 21 bases. The CDR3 consists of 17 residues. In DNA, the CDR3 is TGTGCCAGCTCACCACAGGTCGGGGCAGGGGGGTTCCACGAGCAGTACTTC. Protein: CASSPQVGAGGFHEQYF.